Presented here are 14 T cell receptor beta chains from one specimen sequenced in a study of T cell responses to AZD1222 COVID-19 vaccine. Here immunoSEQ multiplex PCR was the method, and the copy in TCRdb shows in-frame clones only, minus some. The table shows approximately 160,000 clones, with 90% occurring only once. The sequencing used peripheral blood, collected on day 0 of AZD1222 vaccination. Receptors originate from an adult in good health.

The chain employs TRBV19 and TRBJ2-1, with 9 bases matching TRBD2. Trimming took 5 bases from V and 7 from J; bases not matched to a gene: 12. The CDR3 length is 16 residues. The germline V gene has CDR1 LNHDA and CDR2 SQIVND (reference sequence). The CDR3 coding sequence is TGTGCCAGTAGTCCCCTCTCCGCGGGGGGGTGGAATGAGCAGTTCTTC. This gives the protein CASSPLSAGGWNEQFF.

V gene TRBV6-5 combines with J gene TRBJ2-2; 8 bases match TRBD2. The CDR3 runs 13 residues. Trimming at V came to 8 bases and at J to 4 bases, leaving 3 bases not matched to a gene. Germline CDR1 and CDR2: MNHEY and SVGAGI. In DNA, the CDR3 is TGTGCCAGCCGGGGGGGGCCCACCGGGGAGCTGTTTTTT. This sequence encodes CASRGGPTGELFF.

The chain uses TRBV6-5 and TRBJ2-5, with 10 bases fitting TRBD2. Trimming took 7 bases from V and 5 from J; bases not matched to a gene: 7. Germline CDR1 reads MNHEY; CDR2 reads SVGAGI. The CDR3 consists of 14 residues. CDR3 DNA: TGTGCCAGCATAGCAGCGGGGGGGGAGGAGACCCAGTACTTC. Translation gives CASIAAGGEETQYF.

This chain's CDR3 is CASSSERARAEQYF. In DNA, the CDR3 is TGTGCCAGTTCCTCCGAGCGGGCGCGAGCCGAGCAGTACTTC. The chain couples TRBV19 to TRBJ2-7, with a tentative D call TRBD2 (6 bases). CDR1 is LNHDA and CDR2 is SQIVND in the germline V gene (reference sequence). V lost 8 bases, J lost 6 bases, and 20 bases lay in between. This CDR3 has 14 residues.

The chain has TRBV7-2 and TRBJ2-7; 8 bases line up with TRBD1. In germline, CDR1 is SGHTA, CDR2 FQGNSA. After removal of 5 bases from V and 3 bases from J, the junction contained 6 bases not matched to a gene. The length of the CDR3 is 14 residues. The CDR3 here is CASSRRQGYYEQYF. In DNA, the CDR3 is TGTGCCAGCAGCCGTCGACAGGGGTACTACGAGCAGTACTTC.

The chain is built from TRBV10-3 and TRBJ2-2, with D perhaps matching TRBD2 (5 bases). Between the trimmed V and J ends, which lost 6 bases and 6 bases, there was a span of 14 bases. The germline V gene encodes CDR1 ENHRY and CDR2 SYGVKD. The CDR3 totals 14 residues. CDR3 loop: CAIREELGPGELFF. CDR3 DNA sequence: TGTGCCATCAGGGAGGAACTGGGCCCCGGGGAGCTGTTTTTT.

The CDR3 spells CAGSGGPYTQYF. The CDR3 region has the DNA TGTGCCGGTAGCGGGGGGCCGTATACGCAGTATTTT. The gene calls are TRBV6-5 and TRBJ2-3, with TRBD2 matching over 10 bases. The CDR3 covers 12 residues. With 11 bases clipped from V and 7 bases from J, the junction kept 6 bases outside the gene matches. Germline V gives CDR1 MNHEY, CDR2 SVGAGI.

This chain links TRBV6-2 or TRBV6-3 with TRBJ2-5; D gene uncertain. Germline V gives CDR1 MNHEY, CDR2 SVGEGT. Trimming pared 2 bases from V and 5 bases from J, leaving 12 bases between. This CDR3 is 14 amino acids long. Here the CDR3 reads CASSYDRSAETQYF. Written as DNA, the CDR3 is TGTGCCAGCAGTTACGATCGTTCAGCTGAGACCCAGTACTTC.

The chain uses TRBV4-3 and TRBJ1-1; possibly TRBD1 for D (5 bases). The CDR3 has 15 amino acids. From germline, CDR1 is LGHNA and CDR2 YSLEER. The germline V and J ends were trimmed by 3 bases and 2 bases, with 13 bases remaining between them. The CDR3 DNA sequence: TGCGCCAGCAGCCAGCTGCAGGGACGTAACACTGAAGCTTTCTTT. Its translation is CASSQLQGRNTEAFF.

The chain carries TRBV7-3 and TRBJ1-1; no clear D gene. The V end lost 7 bases, the J end lost 7 bases, and 22 bases lay between the germline ends. The CDR3 is 15 residues long. Germline lookup yields CDR1 SGHTA and CDR2 FQGTGA. CDR3 coding DNA: TGTGCCAGCAATTCAGGTACCACCATATACGATGAAGCTTTCTTT. Its translation: CASNSGTTIYDEAFF.

The rearrangement links TRBV6-2 or TRBV6-3 to TRBJ1-1; possibly TRBD1 for D (6 bases). This CDR3 is 14 amino acids long. The ends were cut back, 6 bases at V and 6 bases at J, with 17 bases in the middle. Germline CDR1 reads MNHEY; CDR2 reads SVGEGT. CDR3 region: CASSHSRGVAEAFF. The DNA for the CDR3 is TGTGCCAGCAGCCACTCAAGGGGGGTCGCTGAAGCTTTCTTT.

The rearrangement joins TRBV18 to TRBJ2-7; no reliable D call. CDR3 length: 12 residues. The germline gives CDR1 KGHSH, CDR2 LQKENI. V lost 2 bases, J lost 1 base, and 3 bases lay in between. CDR3 DNA: TGTGCCAGCTCACCAGGGTCCTACGAGCAGTACTTC. Its translation is CASSPGSYEQYF.

The chain has TRBV6-5 and TRBJ2-1, with D tentatively TRBD1 or TRBD2 (5 bases each). Trimming took 4 bases from V and 11 from J, leaving 12 bases between them. This CDR3 spans 12 amino acids. Germline CDR1 and CDR2: MNHEY and SVGAGI. DNA for the CDR3: TGTGCCAGCAGTTTAGTTCCGGGACAGCAGTTCTTC. As protein: CASSLVPGQQFF.

This chain joins TRBV4-3 and TRBJ2-7, with D possibly being TRBD2 (7 bases). The CDR3 is made up of 14 amino acids. From germline, CDR1 is LGHNA and CDR2 YSLEER. Trimming took 4 bases from V and 4 from J, leaving 14 bases between them. CDR3 nucleotides: TGCGCCAGCAGCCCCCTGGGGGGGGCGTACGAGCAGTACTTC. Translation: CASSPLGGAYEQYF.